The 13 T cell receptor beta chains below come from one sample, sequenced in a study of T cell repertoires in cytomegalovirus infection (dated by TCRdb to 2018 to 2020). These reads were obtained on an Illumina HiSeq 1500. The public reads were reanalyzed by TCRdb: fastp trimming at Q25, MiXCR alignment, in-frame beta chains only. Each entry merges the rows of one CDR3 protein and shows their most common DNA and genes. For this sample the table gives under 350,000 distinct CDR3 sequences, of which around 10% were detected only once. Around 2.5% of the sample is in the top ten clones. Sample: PBMCs. These receptors came from a human donor in good health (CMV status not recorded). Some clones in this sample may be carry-over from other donors' samples.

The chain employs TRBV20-1 and TRBJ2-2; D is uncertain. Per germline, CDR1 DFQATT and CDR2 SNEGSKA (reference sequence). V lost 6 bases and J 4 bases, leaving 12 bases between the germline ends. This CDR3 has 13 amino acids. This chain's CDR3 is CSAIQTPTGELFF. The CDR3 nucleotides read TGCAGTGCCATACAAACACCCACCGGGGAGCTGTTTTTT.

This clonotype was observed many times. The J gene is TRBJ1-1, the V gene TRBV28; D gene ambiguous. The CDR3 has 15 amino acids. Deletions cut 3 bases from V and 0 bases from J, with 11 bases between. Germline V gene lookup returns CDR1 MDHEN and CDR2 SYDVKM. The CDR3 bases are TGTGCCAGCAGTTTGTATCCGGGCCTGAACACTGAAGCTTTCTTT. It encodes CASSLYPGLNTEAFF.

This clonotype was observed many times. The chain carries TRBV7-8 and TRBJ1-5, with no clear D. CDR1 SGHVS and CDR2 FQNEAQ come from the germline V gene. The CDR3 loop spans 15 amino acids. Trimming removed 3 bases at V and 1 base at J, with 10 bases between. CDR3 amino acids: CASSFWTTSNQPQHF. The DNA of the CDR3 is TGTGCCAGCAGCTTTTGGACGACCAGCAATCAGCCCCAGCATTTT.

The sample holds many counts of this clonotype. The J gene is TRBJ1-3, the V gene TRBV20-1; maybe TRBD1 (5 bases). The CDR3 sequence is 13 residues long. The V end was cut by 3 bases, the J end by 2 bases, with 8 bases between. Germline CDR1 and CDR2: DFQATT and SNEGSKA (reference sequence). The CDR3 nucleotides read TGCAGTGCTAGTGCAGGGACTGGAAACACCATATATTTT. Protein product: CSASAGTGNTIYF.

This clonotype was seen ten or more times. The rearrangement joins TRBV7-2 to TRBJ1-1, with D tentatively TRBD1 (5 bases). From germline, CDR1 is SGHTA and CDR2 FQGNSA. Trimming took off 5 bases at V and 6 bases at J, with 10 bases between the two ends. The CDR3 has 12 amino acids. The CDR3 loop reads CASSHGGAEAFF. The CDR3 DNA reads TGTGCCAGCAGCCACGGGGGGGCTGAAGCTTTCTTT.

The chain carries TRBV2 and TRBJ2-2; D ambiguous. Germline-derived CDR1 and CDR2 are SNHLY and FYNNEI. Trimming took off 3 bases at V and 2 bases at J, with 7 bases between the two ends. The CDR3 spans 14 residues. In DNA, the CDR3 is TGTGCCAGCAGTGAGGTGGAAAACACCGGGGAGCTGTTTTTT. Translation: CASSEVENTGELFF.

This clonotype has a count of ten or more. The chain links TRBV7-8 to TRBJ2-3; D is unclear. The CDR3 extends over 12 amino acids. Germline V gives CDR1 SGHVS, CDR2 FQNEAQ. V was clipped by 6 bases and J by 6 bases, with 10 bases between them. The CDR3 DNA reads TGTGCCAGCAGACAGTCTGTCGATACGCAGTATTTT. This translates into CASRQSVDTQYF.

This clonotype has ten or more counts. This sequence joins TRBV3-1 and TRBJ2-1; tentative D call: TRBD2 (5 bases). This CDR3 contains 15 residues. V was clipped by 4 bases and J by 5 bases, with 15 bases between them. Germline V gene lookup returns CDR1 LGHDT and CDR2 YNNKEL (reference sequence). CDR3 amino acids: CASSPMGGYHNEQFF. The CDR3 bases are TGTGCCAGCAGCCCCATGGGCGGGTACCACAATGAGCAGTTCTTC.

The sample holds many counts of this clonotype. The chain is built from TRBV28 and TRBJ1-1; possible D gene TRBD1, 6 bases. CDR1 and CDR2 (germline): MDHEN, SYDVKM. The germline V and J ends were trimmed by 4 bases and 5 bases, with 17 bases remaining between them. CDR3 size: 15 residues. As DNA, the CDR3 is TGTGCCAGCAGTTCCATACAGGGCCTCAGGACTGAAGCTTTCTTT. Its translation is CASSSIQGLRTEAFF.

Many counts were recorded for this clonotype. V usage is TRBV28 and J usage is TRBJ2-6; perhaps TRBD1 as D (5 bases). Germline V gene data show CDR1 as MDHEN and CDR2 as SYDVKM. The V end lost 2 bases, the J end lost 0 bases, and 17 bases lay between the germline ends. The CDR3 has 19 residues. CDR3 nucleotide sequence: TGTGCCAGCAGTTTACCAAGGGGTGGACCCCCCTCTGGGGCCAACGTCCTGACTTTC. Translated: CASSLPRGGPPSGANVLTF.

In the case of this clonotype: Possible read error: a much larger clone is one base away. CDR3 in DNA: TGTGCCAGCAGTACCGACAGGGGGTATTCCGATGAGCAGTTCTTC. Protein sequence: CASSTDRGYSDEQFF. The rearrangement uses TRBV25-1 and TRBJ2-1; TRBD1 matches 9 bases. CDR1 is MGHDK and CDR2 is SYGVNS in the germline V gene. The length of the CDR3 is 15 residues. V was clipped by 5 bases and J by 8 bases; unmatched bases: 10.

Many counts were recorded for this clonotype. This chain uses TRBV7-2 with TRBJ1-2; no clear D. Trimming stripped 5 bases from V and 5 bases from J, with 9 bases between. CDR3 size: 12 residues. Germline V gene data show CDR1 as SGHTA and CDR2 as FQGNSA. The chain's CDR3 is CASSPAGYGYTF. CDR3 in DNA: TGTGCCAGCAGCCCGGCGGGTTATGGCTACACCTTC.

The gene calls are TRBV7-3 and TRBJ1-2; 9 bases align to TRBD1. The CDR3 length is 15 residues. CDR1 SGHTA and CDR2 FQGTGA come from the germline V gene. The J segment lost 5 bases and the V segment lost 2 bases, leaving 6 bases of the junction unmatched. The CDR3 region is CASSLPGQGPYGYTF. The CDR3 DNA reads TGTGCCAGCAGCTTACCCGGACAGGGGCCTTATGGCTACACCTTC. The full variable domain, rest sourced from reference TRBV7-3 and TRBJ1-2, is GAGVSQTPSNKVTEKGKYVELRCDPISGHTALYWYRQSLGQGPEFLIYFQGTGAADDSGLPNDRFFAVRPEGSVSTLKIQRTERGDSAVYLCASSLPGQGPYGYTFGSGTRLTVV.